This is a list of T cell receptor beta chains from one sample in a study of Graves' ophthalmopathy and Graves' hyperthyroidism. Each CDR3 protein gets one entry after TCRdb re-called the multiplex PCR reads with MiXCR. There are some 160,000 distinct CDR3 sequences in the sample; around 40% occur only once, and over 7% lies in the top ten. The sequencing sample was made of peripheral blood. These receptor sequences come from a man under 40 with Graves' ophthalmopathy. CDR3s include the opening cysteine and the closing phenylalanine or tryptophan. Fields, in order: J gene, clone size, D gene, V gene, CDR3 protein, CDR3 DNA. D genes are given only for firm matches. Clone size appears in some rows only: once, few, many, or a class for an expanded clone.

TRBJ2-2	NA	NA	TRBV20-1	CSAQGRSNTGELFF	TGCAGTGCTCAAGGCCGCTCGAACACCGGGGAGCTGTTTTTT
TRBJ2-7	once	NA	TRBV6-5	CASSYSMGGGFFEQYF	TGTGCCAGCAGTTACTCGATGGGAGGAGGATTCTTCGAGCAGTACTTC
TRBJ1-2	NA	TRBD1	TRBV12-3/TRBV12-4	CASRHRTGDYGYTF	TGTGCCAGCAGACACAGGACAGGGGACTATGGCTACACCTTC
TRBJ2-7	NA	NA	TRBV28	CASKEGTQIYSYEQYF	TGTGCCAGCAAGGAAGGGACCCAAATATACTCCTACGAGCAGTACTTC
TRBJ1-1	NA	NA	TRBV28	CASRGGDGSNTEAFF	TGTGCCAGCAGGGGGGGGGACGGTTCGAACACTGAAGCTTTCTTT
TRBJ2-5	NA	NA	TRBV6-1	CASRRTGPQETQYF	TGTGCCAGCAGACGTACAGGTCCCCAAGAGACCCAGTACTTC
TRBJ2-7	NA	TRBD1	TRBV6-2/TRBV6-3	CASSSAGQAYEQYF	TGTGCCAGCAGTTCGGCGGGACAGGCCTACGAGCAGTACTTC
TRBJ1-1	many	TRBD1	TRBV12-3/TRBV12-4	CASSSRDRGRRNTEAFF	TGTGCCAGCAGTTCCCGGGACAGGGGGCGAAGGAACACTGAAGCTTTCTTT
TRBJ1-1	once	NA	TRBV27	CASSVGRGGTEAFF	TGTGCCAGCAGCGTAGGCAGGGGAGGCACTGAAGCTTTCTTT
TRBJ2-7	NA	NA	TRBV7-2	CASSPNTGFYEQYF	TGTGCCAGCAGCCCGAATACGGGATTCTACGAGCAGTACTTC
TRBJ2-7	many	NA	TRBV30	CAWSEGLLPRHF	TGTGCCTGGAGTGAGGGTCTTCTCCCGCGGCACTTC
TRBJ1-2	many	TRBD1	TRBV6-2/TRBV6-3	CASTTGTGYGYTF	TGTGCCAGCACTACCGGGACAGGGTATGGCTACACCTTC
TRBJ2-4	NA	TRBD2	TRBV28	CASSLGGVKGSDIQYF	TGTGCCAGCAGTTTAGGGGGGGTGAAGGGGAGTGACATTCAGTACTTC
TRBJ1-5	NA	TRBD1	TRBV15	CATAGQLSNQPQHF	TGTGCCACCGCGGGACAGCTTAGCAATCAGCCCCAGCATTTT
TRBJ1-1	many	NA	TRBV30	CAWSVSTGKAFF	TGTGCCTGGAGTGTAAGTACGGGGAAGGCTTTCTTT
TRBJ2-5	many	TRBD2	TRBV3-1	CASSQDPLRGSGTQYF	TGTGCCAGCAGCCAAGACCCCCTTCGCGGGAGTGGGACCCAGTACTTC
TRBJ1-5	many	NA	TRBV30	CAWSYPGGPNQPQHF	TGTGCCTGGAGCTACCCTGGGGGACCTAATCAGCCCCAGCATTTT
TRBJ1-2	many	TRBD1	TRBV4-3	CASSQGPGDSFYGYTF	TGCGCCAGCAGCCAAGGCCCCGGGGACAGCTTCTATGGCTACACCTTC
TRBJ1-1	NA	NA	TRBV12-3/TRBV12-4	CASRPRPGAAEAFF	TGTGCCAGCAGACCTCGACCGGGAGCGGCTGAAGCTTTCTTT
TRBJ2-2	many	TRBD2	TRBV24-1	CATSDGLAGELFF	TGTGCCACCAGCGATGGACTAGCCGGGGAGCTGTTTTTT
TRBJ2-5	once	TRBD2	TRBV12-3/TRBV12-4	CASSDLREAYGETQYF	TGTGCCAGCAGTGACTTACGGGAGGCTTACGGAGAGACCCAGTACTTC
TRBJ1-2	many	NA	TRBV4-1	CASSQVLGGRHYGYTF	TGCGCCAGCAGCCAAGTCCTGGGGGGGCGTCACTATGGCTACACCTTC
TRBJ2-5	NA	NA	TRBV6-2/TRBV6-3	CAISESSGQETQYF	TGTGCCATCAGTGAGTCTAGTGGGCAAGAGACCCAGTACTTC
TRBJ2-7	many	NA	TRBV20-1	CSARWRTKIRNEQYF	TGCAGTGCTAGGTGGAGAACCAAAATACGGAACGAGCAGTACTTC
TRBJ1-5	NA	NA	TRBV2	CASSGPPSNQPQHF	TGTGCCAGCAGTGGCCCGCCTAGCAATCAGCCCCAGCATTTT
TRBJ1-3	many	NA	TRBV30	CACKQSGNTIYF	TGTGCCTGTAAACAGTCTGGAAACACCATATATTTT
TRBJ2-7	many	NA	TRBV9	CASSSRTEAGFSYEQYF	TGTGCCAGCAGCTCACGGACCGAAGCAGGGTTCTCCTACGAGCAGTACTTC
TRBJ1-3	few	NA	TRBV28	CASSFRGLGNTIYF	TGTGCCAGCAGTTTTAGGGGTCTCGGAAACACCATATATTTT
TRBJ1-2	few	NA	TRBV4-2	CASSQEVTPANYGYTF	TGTGCCAGCAGCCAAGAAGTGACGCCGGCTAACTATGGCTACACCTTC
TRBJ1-2	many	NA	TRBV12-3/TRBV12-4	CASSPQEDYGYTF	TGTGCCAGCAGTCCCCAGGAAGACTATGGCTACACCTTC
TRBJ1-6	NA	NA	TRBV6-1	CASRKGHYNSPLHF	TGTGCCAGCAGGAAGGGACATTATAATTCACCCCTCCACTTT
TRBJ2-5	NA	TRBD1	TRBV6-1	CASSRRTGGFIGETQYF	TGTGCCAGCAGTAGAAGGACAGGGGGCTTTATTGGGGAGACCCAGTACTTC
TRBJ2-7	many	TRBD2	TRBV6-2/TRBV6-3	CASTNPGLASRFKDEQYF	TGTGCCAGCACCAACCCCGGACTAGCGAGTCGTTTTAAAGACGAGCAGTACTTC
TRBJ2-5	NA	NA	TRBV12-3/TRBV12-4	CASSLKGWETQYF	TGTGCCAGCAGTTTAAAGGGGTGGGAGACCCAGTACTTC
TRBJ2-7	NA	TRBD2	TRBV11-3	CASSSRTSGSYEQYF	TGTGCCAGCAGCTCTCGGACTAGCGGGAGTTACGAGCAGTACTTC
TRBJ2-5	once	TRBD2	TRBV28	CASSVNLAGGQETQYF	TGTGCCAGCAGTGTCAACCTAGCGGGGGGCCAAGAGACCCAGTACTTC
TRBJ1-5	NA	NA	TRBV6-1	CASSRTNKGSNQPQHF	TGTGCCAGCAGCCGTACGAACAAGGGAAGCAATCAGCCCCAGCATTTT
TRBJ2-7	NA	TRBD1	TRBV6-5	CASSYRDRGQYEQYF	TGTGCCAGCAGTTACCGGGACAGGGGGCAATACGAGCAGTACTTC
TRBJ2-2	many	NA	TRBV11-2	CASSLLTEPNTGELFF	TGTGCCAGCAGCTTATTAACAGAACCGAACACCGGGGAGCTGTTTTTT
TRBJ1-2	NA	TRBD1	TRBV19	CASKELRTGVSGYTF	TGTGCCAGTAAAGAGCTCAGAACAGGGGTCAGTGGCTACACCTTC
TRBJ1-2	many	NA	TRBV18	CASSPLGLPFDGYTF	TGTGCCAGCTCACCTCTGGGACTGCCGTTTGATGGCTACACCTTC
TRBJ1-1	NA	NA	TRBV6-1	CASSLGGGMNTEAFF	TGTGCCAGCAGCCTTGGGGGGGGGATGAACACTGAAGCTTTCTTT
TRBJ2-7	NA	TRBD1	TRBV28	CASSPRTGIYEQYF	TGTGCCAGCAGTCCCCGGACAGGTATCTACGAGCAGTACTTC
TRBJ2-7	many	TRBD2	TRBV6-2/TRBV6-3	CASTDTAAGGYEQYF	TGTGCCAGCACCGATACAGCAGCGGGAGGGTACGAGCAGTACTTC
TRBJ2-5	many	NA	TRBV12-3/TRBV12-4	CASSPPRNGGETQYF	TGTGCCAGCAGTCCCCCTCGTAACGGCGGGGAGACCCAGTACTTC
TRBJ2-2	many	TRBD2	TRBV12-3/TRBV12-4	CASRLAGVTTGELFF	TGTGCCAGCAGACTAGCGGGAGTAACCACCGGGGAGCTGTTTTTT
TRBJ1-6	many	TRBD1	TRBV6-5	CASRLQGAVYNSPLHF	TGTGCCAGCAGACTCCAGGGGGCGGTCTATAATTCACCCCTCCACTTT
TRBJ1-3	many	TRBD1	TRBV7-2	CASSLRDSSGNTIYF	TGTGCCAGCAGCTTAAGGGACAGCTCTGGAAACACCATATATTTT
TRBJ2-7	NA	TRBD2	TRBV11-2	CASSAGTSVRGEQYF	TGTGCCAGCAGCGCTGGGACTAGCGTAAGGGGCGAGCAGTACTTC
TRBJ2-7	many	NA	TRBV12-3/TRBV12-4	CASSPGTGIYEQYF	TGTGCCAGCAGCCCCGGGACCGGGATCTACGAGCAGTACTTC
TRBJ1-2	NA	NA	TRBV12-3/TRBV12-4	CASSPDRHLIFF	TGTGCCAGCAGTCCCGACAGACATCTCATCTTCTTC
TRBJ2-6	NA	NA	TRBV28	CASMGRSTISGANVLTF	TGTGCCAGCATGGGTCGGAGCACCATCTCTGGGGCCAACGTCCTGACTTTC
TRBJ1-6	many	NA	TRBV20-1	CSARVATGTAAASPLHF	TGCAGTGCTAGAGTCGCCACCGGGACTGCGGCGGCCTCACCCCTCCACTTT